The 22 T cell receptor beta chains given below trace back to one sample, sequenced in a study of shared clonotypes between healthy human individuals. Generated by immunoSEQ multiplex PCR, the TCRdb table keeps only in-frame clones and is missing some. The table lists roughly 2.4 million clones, approximately 96% of them singletons. The sequenced sample consisted of naive CD4+ T cells sorted from blood. Described subset: CD45RA+ positively selected. The origin of the receptors is a man between 18 and 35 years old in good health.

This clone was found once. V is TRBV28 and J is TRBJ1-5, with 7 bases fitting TRBD1. Germline CDR1 reads MDHEN; CDR2 reads SYDVKM. CDR3 length equals 14 residues. With V trimmed by 7 bases and J by 6 bases, 9 bases remained unmatched. The CDR3 loop reads CASTLRGGAQPQHF. Written as DNA, the CDR3 is TGTGCCAGCACCCTCAGGGGGGGAGCTCAGCCCCAGCATTTT.

The CDR3 region has the DNA TGTGCCAGCAGCTTGCGACCGGGACAGGGCTCCTACGAGCAGTACTTC. Translation gives CASSLRPGQGSYEQYF. The chain has TRBV5-8 and TRBJ2-7, with 9 bases fitting TRBD1. The CDR3 sequence is 16 residues long. In germline, CDR1 is SGHTS, CDR2 YDEGEE. V gave up 1 base and J gave up 0 bases; unmatched junction bases: 5.

This clone was seen once. The chain uses TRBV30 and TRBJ1-1; weak D call: TRBD1 (6 bases). The CDR3 consists of 16 residues. CDR1 and CDR2 (germline): GTSNPN, SVGIG (reference sequence). Between the trimmed V and J ends, which lost 2 bases and 0 bases, there was a span of 16 bases. The CDR3 sequence: CAWSTFRQAMNTEAFF. DNA of the CDR3: TGTGCCTGGAGTACCTTTCGACAGGCCATGAACACTGAAGCTTTCTTT. Full variable domain (missing parts from reference TRBV30 and TRBJ1-1): SQTIHQWPATLVQPVGSPLSLECTVEGTSNPNLYWYRQAAGRGLQLLFYSVGIGQISSEVPQNLSASRPQDRQFILSSKKLLLSDSGFYLCAWSTFRQAMNTEAFFGQGTRLTVV.

The chain is built from TRBV6-4 and TRBJ2-1; D is uncertain. Looked up from germline, CDR1 is MRHNA and CDR2 is SNTAGT. V was cut by 1 base and J by 9 bases, with 10 bases left in between. The CDR3 runs to 13 residues. The CDR3 DNA follows: TGTGCCAGCAGTGACTTCGATGGAAGTGAGCAGTTCTTC. Amino acids: CASSDFDGSEQFF.

The sample holds a few counts of this clone. Other nucleotide sequences in the sample specify the same CDR3. V usage is TRBV5-1 and J usage is TRBJ2-7; 7 bases map to TRBD1. V trimming: 4 bases; J trimming: 0 bases; junction bases outside the gene matches: 4. The CDR3 runs 14 residues. The V gene's germline CDR1 is SGHRS and CDR2 YFSETQ. The CDR3: CASSLGTASYEQYF. CDR3 DNA: TGCGCCAGCAGCCTCGGGACAGCCTCCTACGAGCAGTACTTC. Variable domain in full (rest from reference TRBV5-1 and TRBJ2-7): KAGVTQTPRYLIKTRGQQVTLSCSPISGHRSVSWYQQTPGQGLQFLFEYFSETQRNKGNFPGRFSGRQFSNSRSEMNVSTLELGDSALYLCASSLGTASYEQYFGPGTRLTVT.

Turning to this clone: Other nucleotide sequences from this sample produce the same CDR3. The chain uses TRBV11-2 and TRBJ2-5, with 11 nucleotides matching TRBD2. Trimming took 3 bases from V and 1 from J; bases not matched to a gene: 4. The CDR3 loop spans 16 amino acids. CDR1 is SGHAT and CDR2 is FQNNGV in the germline V gene. The CDR3 coding sequence is TGTGCCAGCAGCTTGAGTCTAGCGGGGGGCCAAGAGACCCAGTACTTC. Residues: CASSLSLAGGQETQYF.

This chain connects TRBV10-3 to TRBJ2-1; 11 nucleotides line up with TRBD2. V was clipped by 11 bases and J by 9 bases; unmatched bases: 15. CDR3 length: 15 amino acids. Per the germline V gene, CDR1 is ENHRY and CDR2 is SYGVKD. CDR3 region: CASRGTSGAEGEQFF. For the CDR3, the DNA is TGTGCCTCCCGGGGGACTAGCGGCGCCGAAGGTGAGCAGTTCTTC.

The chain is built from TRBV7-2 and TRBJ1-2; 9 bases match TRBD1. This CDR3 has 15 residues. Trimming took 0 bases from V and 8 from J; bases not matched to a gene: 7. CDR1 and CDR2 (germline): SGHTA, FQGNSA. The CDR3, as DNA: TGTGCCAGCAGCTTAGCACCGGGACAGGGAAGAGGCTACACCTTC. Translation: CASSLAPGQGRGYTF.

This clone has only one observation. This sequence joins TRBV30 and TRBJ2-7, with 12 bases fitting TRBD2. Germline assignment: CDR1 GTSNPN and CDR2 SVGIG (reference sequence). The V segment lost 0 bases and the J segment 9 bases; nucleotides outside the gene matches: 6. The CDR3 extends over 14 amino acids. The CDR3 sequence: CAWSVGLAGGMQYF. The CDR3 coding sequence is TGTGCCTGGAGTGTAGGGCTAGCGGGAGGGATGCAGTACTTC.

The table lists this clone with a count of one. The chain carries TRBV5-1 and TRBJ2-7; 15 positions match TRBD2. Unmatched junction bases numbered 12, after V lost 4 bases and J lost 4 bases. Germline assignment: CDR1 SGHRS and CDR2 YFSETQ. CDR3 length: 18 residues. The CDR3 DNA reads as TGCGCCAGCAGCCCAACGGGACTAGCGGGAGGAGAAGGATACGAGCAGTACTTC. It yields the protein CASSPTGLAGGEGYEQYF.

This chain connects TRBV6-5 to TRBJ2-5, with unresolved D. This CDR3 comprises 11 residues. In germline, CDR1 is MNHEY, CDR2 SVGAGI. V dropped 9 bases and J dropped 7 bases, with 12 bases sitting between them. As DNA, the CDR3 is TGTGCCAGTGGTTTTCCCGGGACCCAGTACTTC. It yields the protein CASGFPGTQYF.

V usage is TRBV6-6 and J usage is TRBJ1-4; D unclear. Germline loops: CDR1 MNHNY, CDR2 SVGAGI (reference sequence). The CDR3 is 14 amino acids. The V gene lost 10 bases and the J gene lost 0 bases, with 12 bases spanning the gap. The CDR3 protein is CATVAPTTNEKLFF. The CDR3 bases are TGTGCCACCGTAGCCCCCACAACTAATGAAAAACTGTTTTTT.

Here the CDR3 reads CASSEVTGWSTDTQYF. CDR3 nucleotide sequence: TGCGCCAGCAGTGAGGTGACAGGGTGGAGCACAGATACGCAGTATTTT. The rearrangement joins TRBV10-1 to TRBJ2-3; TRBD1 matches 7 bases. V lost 2 bases and J lost 0; bases outside the gene matches: 5. The germline V gene encodes CDR1 WNHNN and CDR2 SYGVQD (reference sequence). The CDR3 has 16 amino acids.

Of note for this clone: Other DNA sequences of this sample code for an identical CDR3. CDR3 nucleotides: TGTGCCAGCAGTCGACAGGGGAGCTACGAGCAGTACTTC. This translates into CASSRQGSYEQYF. The chain joins TRBV6-5 to TRBJ2-7; 8 bases match TRBD1. V lost 5 bases, J lost 3 bases, and 3 bases stayed unmatched. Germline values: CDR1 MNHEY, CDR2 SVGAGI. The CDR3 extends over 13 amino acids.

This chain links TRBV11-2 with TRBJ1-2; weak D call: TRBD1 (5 bases). V dropped 3 bases and J dropped 0 bases, with 11 bases sitting between them. The CDR3 extends over 15 amino acids. CDR1 and CDR2 from the germline V gene are SGHAT and FQNNGV. CDR3 in amino acids: CASSLLDRPNYGYTF. CDR3 DNA: TGTGCCAGCAGCTTGCTTGACAGACCTAACTATGGCTACACCTTC. Variable domain in full (rest from reference TRBV11-2 and TRBJ1-2): EAGVAQSPRYKIIEKRQSVAFWCNPISGHATLYWYQQILGQGPKLLIQFQNNGVVDDSQLPKDRFSAERLKGVDSTLKIQPAKLEDSAVYLCASSLLDRPNYGYTFGSGTRLTVV.

The genes are TRBV7-2 and TRBJ1-1; D is perhaps TRBD1 (5 bases). V was clipped by 5 bases and J by 1 base, with 8 bases between them. The CDR3 consists of 13 residues. The germline CDR1 and CDR2 sequences are SGHTA and FQGNSA. CDR3 loop: CASSRGGNTEAFF. The DNA of the CDR3 is TGTGCCAGCAGCCGTGGGGGGAACACTGAAGCTTTCTTT.

In this sample, this clone turned up a few times. The chain uses TRBV10-2 and TRBJ1-1; D ambiguous. Trimming removed 0 bases from V and 5 bases from J, with 4 bases in between. CDR1 is WSHSY and CDR2 is SAAADI in the germline V gene. This CDR3 comprises 12 residues. The DNA of the CDR3 is TGCGCCAGCAGTGAGTCGGATACTGAAGCTTTCTTT. Amino acid sequence: CASSESDTEAFF.

This clone was recorded only once. CDR3 loop: CAWTADRELDTQYF. CDR3 DNA: TGTGCCTGGACTGCGGACAGGGAGTTGGATACGCAGTATTTT. The rearrangement joins TRBV30 to TRBJ2-3, with 8 bases lining up with TRBD1. The CDR3 runs to 14 residues. The V segment lost 4 bases and the J segment 6 bases; nucleotides outside the gene matches: 9. The V gene's germline CDR1 is GTSNPN and CDR2 SVGIG (reference sequence).

The V call is TRBV6-1, the J call TRBJ1-2, with 8 bases that match TRBD1. The CDR3 is 14 residues long. CDR1 and CDR2 from the germline V gene are MNHNS and SASEGT. The ends lost 1 base at V and 8 bases at J; junction bases unmatched: 6. CDR3 amino acids: CASSEVGRGPGYTF. The CDR3, as DNA: TGTGCCAGCAGTGAAGTGGGCAGGGGGCCAGGCTACACCTTC.

Points on this clone: Different DNA sequences within this sample yield the same CDR3. The gene calls are TRBV4-2 and TRBJ1-2; D perhaps matches TRBD1 (5 bases). The CDR3 runs to 14 residues. Per germline, CDR1 LGHNA and CDR2 YNFKEQ. Trimming pared 1 base from V and 4 bases from J, leaving 10 bases between. The CDR3 nucleotides read TGTGCCAGCAGCCAAGGGCAGGGTGGCTATGGCTACACCTTC. Amino acid sequence: CASSQGQGGYGYTF.

The genes are TRBV10-2 and TRBJ2-2; the D gene is possibly TRBD1 (6 bases). CDR3 length: 14 amino acids. Germline lookup yields CDR1 WSHSY and CDR2 SAAADI. V lost 7 bases and J 1 base, leaving 10 bases between the germline ends. The DNA for the CDR3 is TGCGCCAGCATCCGGGACAAGAACACCGGGGAGCTGTTTTTT. As protein: CASIRDKNTGELFF.

The chain joins TRBV15 to TRBJ2-7; 11 positions agree with TRBD1. Unmatched junction bases numbered 4, after V lost 5 bases and J lost 1 base. Germline CDR1 LNHNV, CDR2 YYDKDF (reference sequence). The CDR3 runs to 15 residues. This chain's CDR3 is CATSGDRGFSYEQYF. In DNA, the CDR3 is TGTGCCACCAGCGGGGACAGGGGGTTTTCCTACGAGCAGTACTTC.